These 30 T cell receptor beta chains were sequenced from one sample in a study of blood T cells in healthy people across ages. A second PCR, run for about 7 to 11 cycles, used a sample-barcoded 5' primer plus a J-beta primer mix. MiXCR, applied by TCRdb to the 5' RACE reads, yields one record per CDR3 protein. The sample lists fewer than 800,000 distinct CDR3 sequences; 49% were seen once. Sequenced material: blood. These receptors were taken from a woman aged 60-75 years in good health.

V usage is TRBV4-2 and J usage is TRBJ2-7; maybe TRBD2 (6 bases). Germline loops: CDR1 LGHNA, CDR2 YNFKEQ. The CDR3 is made up of 15 amino acids. V lost 1 base, J lost 0 bases, and 10 bases lay in between. The CDR3 bases are TGTGCCAGCAGCCAAGGATCTAGCGACTCCTACGAGCAGTACTTC. This translates into CASSQGSSDSYEQYF.

In DNA form, the CDR3 reads TGTGCCAGCAGTTACAGGGGACAGGGTGACACTGAAGCTTTCTTT. As protein: CASSYRGQGDTEAFF. The chain employs TRBV6-6 and TRBJ1-1; 9 bases agree with TRBD1. The trim removed 2 bases at V and 3 bases at J, leaving 4 bases unmatched. The germline V gene has CDR1 MNHNY and CDR2 SVGAGI (reference sequence). This CDR3 is built from 15 residues.

This clonotype was detected many times. V usage is TRBV6-1 and J usage is TRBJ2-7, with D maybe TRBD1 (7 bases). The CDR3 covers 14 residues. V gave up 7 bases and J gave up 2 bases, with 15 bases separating them. CDR1 is MNHNS and CDR2 is SASEGT in the germline V gene. CDR3: CASNSGDSTYEQYF. As DNA, the CDR3 is TGTGCCAGCAATTCGGGGGACAGCACCTACGAGCAGTACTTC.

This clonotype was seen a few times. V and J are TRBV20-1 and TRBJ2-3, with TRBD2 identical over 10 bases. V was pared by 5 bases and J by 1 base, with 3 bases of the junction left unmatched. The V gene's germline CDR1 is DFQATT and CDR2 SNEGSKA (reference sequence). This CDR3 region has 14 residues. This CDR3 reads CSARTSGRTDTQYF. CDR3 DNA: TGCAGTGCTCGGACTAGCGGACGCACAGATACGCAGTATTTT.

This clonotype was counted many times. The chain has TRBV9 and TRBJ2-6; perhaps TRBD1 as D (5 bases). This CDR3 spans 17 amino acids. V gave up 4 bases and J gave up 3 bases, with 17 bases separating them. Germline V lookup: CDR1 SGDLS, CDR2 YYNGEE. Here the CDR3 reads CASSPSVGALGANVLTF. The CDR3 DNA is TGTGCCAGCAGCCCCTCAGTTGGGGCGCTTGGGGCCAACGTCCTGACTTTC.

The chain employs TRBV11-2 and TRBJ2-2; D possibly matches TRBD1 or TRBD2 (5 bases each). The CDR3 sequence is 16 residues long. Looked up from germline, CDR1 is SGHAT and CDR2 is FQNNGV. V lost 1 base, J lost 7 bases, and 16 bases lay in between. The CDR3 loop reads CASSLAGMGRSGELFF. CDR3 DNA: TGTGCCAGCAGCTTAGCCGGGATGGGGCGGAGCGGGGAGCTGTTTTTT.

This chain links TRBV9 with TRBJ2-6, with unresolved D. Trimming left V 3 bases short and J 1 base short, with 8 bases between. The CDR3 is 15 residues long. Looked up from germline, CDR1 is SGDLS and CDR2 is YYNGEE. CDR3 in amino acids: CASSAPLSGANVLTF. CDR3 sequence (DNA): TGTGCCAGCAGCGCCCCGCTTTCTGGGGCCAACGTCCTGACTTTC.

The rearrangement links TRBV6-6 to TRBJ1-5; D might be TRBD1 (6 bases). This CDR3 is built from 17 residues. CDR1 and CDR2 from the germline V gene are MNHNY and SVGAGI (reference sequence). Trimming removed 2 bases at V and 0 bases at J, with 14 bases between. The CDR3 loop reads CASSYAAGENSNQPQHF. The CDR3 nucleotides are TGTGCCAGCAGTTACGCGGCAGGGGAGAATAGCAATCAGCCCCAGCATTTT.

The V gene is TRBV7-3, the J gene TRBJ2-1, with 8 bases that match TRBD2. The CDR3 runs to 17 residues. J lost 0 bases, V lost 5 bases, and 9 bases had no gene match. Germline CDR1 SGHTA, CDR2 FQGTGA. This CDR3 reads CASSPWTSRSSYNEQFF. In nucleotides, the CDR3 is TGTGCCAGCAGCCCATGGACTAGCCGGAGCTCCTACAATGAGCAGTTCTTC.

The CDR3 DNA follows: TGCAGTGCTACAGAGACTAATTCACCCCTCCACTTT. It codes for CSATETNSPLHF. This rearrangement joins TRBV20-1 to TRBJ1-6, with unresolved D. Germline lookup yields CDR1 DFQATT and CDR2 SNEGSKA (reference sequence). The V and J ends lost 4 bases and 6 bases respectively, with 7 bases between them. This CDR3 comprises 12 residues.

This clonotype appeared a few times. The gene calls are TRBV20-1 and TRBJ2-4; D call uncertain. The V gene's germline CDR1 is DFQATT and CDR2 SNEGSKA (reference sequence). The CDR3 is 14 residues long. With 3 bases removed from V and 5 bases from J, the gap between germline ends came to 14 bases. This CDR3 reads CSASLSSDENIQYF. In nucleotides, the CDR3 is TGCAGTGCTAGTTTGTCGAGCGACGAAAACATTCAGTACTTC.

The V call is TRBV5-4, the J call TRBJ2-3; no clear D gene. Trimming cost V 4 bases and J 1 base, with 10 bases left between them. The CDR3 runs 14 residues. Germline V gene lookup returns CDR1 SGHNT and CDR2 YYREEE (reference sequence). In DNA form, the CDR3 reads TGTGCCAGCAGCCGCCGGACCGGCACAGATACGCAGTATTTT. Its translation: CASSRRTGTDTQYF.

This clonotype was observed many times. The gene calls are TRBV2 and TRBJ1-6; D gene ambiguous. V lost 2 bases and J lost 7, with 6 bases in between. The germline gives CDR1 SNHLY, CDR2 FYNNEI. CDR3 length: 13 residues. This CDR3 reads CASSETTNSPLHF. In DNA form, the CDR3 reads TGTGCCAGCAGTGAAACAACCAATTCACCCCTCCACTTT. The full variable domain, rest sourced from reference TRBV2 and TRBJ1-6, is EPEVTQTPSHQVTQMGQEVILRCVPISNHLYFYWYRQILGQKVEFLVSFYNNEISEKSEIFDDQFSVERPDGSNFTLKIRSTKLEDSAMYFCASSETTNSPLHFGNGTRLTVT.

This chain links TRBV20-1 with TRBJ2-4; D tentatively fits TRBD1 or TRBD2 (6 bases each). Trimming took 2 bases from V and 13 from J, leaving 18 bases between them. The CDR3 has 13 amino acids. Germline values: CDR1 DFQATT, CDR2 SNEGSKA (reference sequence). The CDR3 nucleotides are TGCAGTGCTAGATGGGACACGGAGGGGGAGCAGTACTTC. It is translated as CSARWDTEGEQYF.

This clonotype occurred a few times. The chain uses TRBV7-2 and TRBJ2-1; TRBD2 matches 8 bases. This CDR3 contains 16 residues. Germline V gene sequence: CDR1 SGHTA, CDR2 FQGNSA. J gave up 4 bases and V 6 bases, and 11 bases lay outside the gene matches. The DNA of the CDR3 is TGTGCCAGCAGGGAAAATACCGGGACTAGTTACAATGAGCAGTTCTTC. It specifies CASRENTGTSYNEQFF. The full variable domain, with the rest looked up from reference TRBV7-2 and TRBJ2-1, is GAGVSQSPSNKVTEKGKDVELRCDPISGHTALYWYRQSLGQGLEFLIYFQGNSAPDKSGLPSDRFSAERTGGSVSTLTIQRTQQEDSAVYLCASRENTGTSYNEQFFGPGTRLTVL.

The chain uses TRBV20-1 and TRBJ2-7; D gene uncertain. The CDR3 is 14 amino acids. Germline CDR1 DFQATT, CDR2 SNEGSKA (reference sequence). With 6 bases removed from V and 0 bases from J, the gap between germline ends came to 15 bases. CDR3 in amino acids: CSAVDALDSYEQYF. The CDR3 DNA reads as TGCAGTGCCGTGGACGCACTGGACTCCTACGAGCAGTACTTC.

The V and J genes are TRBV29-1 and TRBJ2-1; D is possibly TRBD2 (6 bases). V gave up 1 base and J gave up 10 bases, with 14 bases separating them. Germline CDR1 is SQVTM and CDR2 is ANQGSEA. The CDR3 runs 13 residues. The DNA for the CDR3 is TGCAGCGTTGAAGGTAGCCAGGGAGGCGAGCAGTTCTTC. This codes for CSVEGSQGGEQFF.

The V call is TRBV29-1, the J call TRBJ1-2; D remains unclear. The CDR3 extends over 11 amino acids. CDR1 and CDR2 (germline): SQVTM, ANQGSEA. The V gene lost 5 bases and the J gene lost 1 base, with 5 bases spanning the gap. CDR3 sequence: CSVSSNYGYTF. The CDR3 coding sequence is TGCAGCGTTAGCAGTAACTATGGCTACACCTTC.

The chain joins TRBV5-6 to TRBJ2-4; possible D gene TRBD1, 6 bases. Gene TRBJ2-7 matches the end of the DNA better, so the J call may be wrong. Germline loops: CDR1 SGHDT, CDR2 YYEEEE. The CDR3 runs 16 residues. CDR3 nucleotides: TGTGCCAGCAGCCGCTCGGGGACACGAATTTCCTACGAGCAGTACTTC. This translates into CASSRSGTRISYEQYF.

This clonotype was recorded a few times. This rearrangement joins TRBV6-4 to TRBJ2-3; 8 bases match TRBD2. From germline, CDR1 is MRHNA and CDR2 SNTAGT. The V segment lost 6 bases and the J segment 1 base; nucleotides outside the gene matches: 6. The CDR3 consists of 15 residues. This CDR3 reads CASSPGLGRTDTQYF. The CDR3 DNA is TGTGCCAGCAGCCCGGGACTAGGCCGCACAGATACGCAGTATTTT.

At least ten counts were recorded for this clonotype. The J gene is TRBJ2-7, the V gene TRBV6-6; TRBD2 aligns across 8 bases. Germline CDR1 is MNHNY and CDR2 is SVGAGI (reference sequence). The CDR3 contains 14 residues. Unmatched junction bases numbered 0, after V lost 2 bases and J lost 0 bases. The DNA of the CDR3 is TGTGCCAGCAGTTACGCGGGAGGCTCCTACGAGCAGTACTTC. This translates into CASSYAGGSYEQYF.

This clonotype occurred a few times. This chain joins TRBV25-1 and TRBJ2-5; 11 positions agree with TRBD2. The germline V gene encodes CDR1 MGHDK and CDR2 SYGVNS. V gave up 1 base and J gave up 11 bases; unmatched junction bases: 24. This CDR3 is built from 20 residues. CDR3 in DNA: TGTGCCAGCAGTGAATCGCCCTCGGCTAGCGGGAGGTCCAAATACAATGAGCAGTACTTC. Translated, it gives CASSESPSASGRSKYNEQYF.

This clonotype occurred a few times. This CDR3 is CASQRASGEETQYF. CDR3 bases: TGTGCCAGCCAGCGAGCTAGCGGGGAAGAGACCCAGTACTTC. V gene TRBV6-2 or TRBV6-3 combines with J gene TRBJ2-5, with 9 positions matching TRBD2. The CDR3 length is 14 residues. Germline trimming cut 8 bases from V and 3 bases from J; bases unmatched to any gene: 7. Germline loops: CDR1 MNHEY, CDR2 SVGEGT.

This clonotype has a handful of counts. The chain employs TRBV28 and TRBJ2-7; 8 positions agree with TRBD2. Per the germline V gene, CDR1 is MDHEN and CDR2 is SYDVKM. This CDR3 comprises 12 residues. Unmatched junction bases numbered 2, after V lost 7 bases and J lost 3 bases. CDR3 loop: CASTTSGYEQYF. The CDR3, as DNA: TGTGCCAGCACAACTAGCGGCTACGAGCAGTACTTC.

V and J are TRBV5-1 and TRBJ2-1, with TRBD1 matching over 9 bases. Germline V gene data show CDR1 as SGHRS and CDR2 as YFSETQ. The CDR3 covers 16 residues. V lost 7 bases to trimming and J lost 8 bases; unmatched junction nucleotides: 16. CDR3 DNA: TGCGCCAGCGGAAATCAGGACAGGGGAGAGAATCATGAGCAGTTCTTC. It yields the protein CASGNQDRGENHEQFF.

This clonotype was detected many times. V usage is TRBV7-6 and J usage is TRBJ2-3; 9 bases line up with TRBD1. The CDR3 runs 16 residues. Germline CDR1 and CDR2: SGHVS and FNYEAQ. The J segment lost 4 bases and the V segment lost 0 bases, leaving 5 bases of the junction unmatched. For the CDR3, the DNA is TGTGCCAGCAGCTTAGCGCCACAGGGGGCGGCAGATACGCAGTATTTT. It codes for CASSLAPQGAADTQYF.

This clonotype was counted between two and nine times. The rearrangement uses TRBV20-1 and TRBJ2-7, with D perhaps TRBD2 (6 bases). Germline V gives CDR1 DFQATT, CDR2 SNEGSKA (reference sequence). The CDR3 is 14 residues long. Deletions cut 2 bases from V and 3 bases from J, with 14 bases between. The CDR3 reads CSARPGLGGYEQYF. The CDR3, as DNA: TGCAGTGCTAGACCGGGACTTGGGGGCTACGAGCAGTACTTC.

This clonotype was recorded once. The V and J genes are TRBV6-2 or TRBV6-3 and TRBJ2-7; no clear D gene. This CDR3 region has 15 residues. V gave up 4 bases and J gave up 2 bases, with 15 bases separating them. Germline V lookup: CDR1 MNHEY, CDR2 SVGEGT. The chain's CDR3 is CASSSRRSSPYEQYF. CDR3 coding DNA: TGTGCCAGCAGTTCGAGAAGGAGTTCACCCTACGAGCAGTACTTC.

CDR3 in amino acids: CSVAPLGRDRQSSYNEQYF. CDR3 sequence (DNA): TGCAGCGTCGCGCCCTTGGGGAGGGACAGACAGAGCTCCTACAATGAGCAGTACTTC. The rearrangement links TRBV29-1 to TRBJ2-1, with D perhaps being TRBD1 or TRBD2 (7 bases each). The assigned J gene may be wrong: the sequence end matches TRBJ2-7 better. Germline-derived CDR1 and CDR2 are SQVTM and ANQGSEA. CDR3 length equals 19 residues.

This chain connects TRBV6-2 or TRBV6-3 to TRBJ1-2, with D uncertain. CDR3 length: 10 residues. CDR1 is MNHEY, CDR2 SVGEGT, per germline. V lost 7 bases to trimming and J lost 4 bases, with 4 bases between them. In DNA form, the CDR3 reads TGTGCCAGCACTAGCTATGGCTACACCTTC. Protein: CASTSYGYTF.